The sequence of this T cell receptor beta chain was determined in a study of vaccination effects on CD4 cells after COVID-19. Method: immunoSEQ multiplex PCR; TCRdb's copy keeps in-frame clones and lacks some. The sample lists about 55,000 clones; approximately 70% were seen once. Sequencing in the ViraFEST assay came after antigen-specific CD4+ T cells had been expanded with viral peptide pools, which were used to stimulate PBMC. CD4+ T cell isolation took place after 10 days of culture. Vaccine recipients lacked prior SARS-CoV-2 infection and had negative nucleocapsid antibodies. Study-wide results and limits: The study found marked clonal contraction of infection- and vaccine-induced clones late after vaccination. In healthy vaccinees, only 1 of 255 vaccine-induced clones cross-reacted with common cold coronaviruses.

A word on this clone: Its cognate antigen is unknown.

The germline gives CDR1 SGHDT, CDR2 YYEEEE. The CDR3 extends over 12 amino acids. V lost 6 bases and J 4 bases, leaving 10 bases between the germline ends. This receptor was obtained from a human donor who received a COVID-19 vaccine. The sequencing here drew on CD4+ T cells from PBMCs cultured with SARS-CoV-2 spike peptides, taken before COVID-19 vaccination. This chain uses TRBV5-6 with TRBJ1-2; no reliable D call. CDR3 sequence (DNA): TGTGCCAGCACCTTAGACGGCTATGGCTACACCTTC. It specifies CASTLDGYGYTF.